These 17 T cell receptor beta chains were all obtained from the same sample, sequenced in a study of regulatory and conventional T cells in RAG deficiency. Blood CD4+ CD25-low CD127-high conventional T cells supplied the genomic DNA template. TCRdb's table, derived via immunoSEQ multiplex PCR, lists solely in-frame clones and lacks some. Among under 25,000 clones listed, approximately 95% were seen once. This sample also belongs to another study, concerning regulatory T cells. That source reports: Amplification used 52 TRBV primers and 13 TRBJ primers.

Sequencing was done on a sample of CD25- CD4+ T cells sorted from blood. These receptors were collected from a human donor in good health.

The CDR3 loop is CASSQVYGGPQPQHF. CDR3 nucleotides: TGCGCCAGCAGCCAAGTATACGGGGGACCCCAGCCCCAGCATTTT. The rearrangement links TRBV4-3 to TRBJ1-5; D may be TRBD1 (5 bases). Germline V gives CDR1 LGHNA, CDR2 YSLEER. The CDR3 has 15 amino acids. V lost 1 base and J 7 bases, leaving 14 bases between the germline ends.

The rearrangement links TRBV5-1 to TRBJ1-2; 9 bases align to TRBD1. The CDR3 totals 15 residues. The germline V gene has CDR1 SGHRS and CDR2 YFSETQ. V shed 6 bases, J shed 2 bases, and the junction held 8 bases outside the gene matches. CDR3 bases: TGCGCCAGCACGCTCACAACAGGGGGCAACTATGGCTACACCTTC. Amino acids: CASTLTTGGNYGYTF.

The J gene is TRBJ2-4, the V gene TRBV5-4; 9 bases are a match to TRBD1. V gave up 5 bases and J gave up 1 base; unmatched junction bases: 16. The germline gives CDR1 SGHNT, CDR2 YYREEE (reference sequence). This CDR3 has 19 amino acids. The CDR3 is CASRRCGTGNFWAKNIQYF. CDR3 nucleotide sequence: TGTGCCAGCAGAAGATGCGGGACAGGGAACTTTTGGGCCAAAAACATTCAGTACTTC.

The V and J genes are TRBV7-2 and TRBJ1-6, with 12 bases lining up with TRBD1. Trimming took 3 bases from V and 8 from J; bases not matched to a gene: 2. Germline V gene sequence: CDR1 SGHTA, CDR2 FQGNSA. The CDR3 totals 15 residues. CDR3 amino acids: CASSLGQGAYSPLHF. CDR3 sequence (DNA): TGTGCCAGCAGCTTGGGACAGGGGGCTTATTCACCCCTCCACTTT.

This chain connects TRBV9 to TRBJ2-3; D is perhaps TRBD2 (5 bases). The CDR3 is 16 residues long. V lost 0 bases to trimming and J lost 6 bases, with 17 bases between them. CDR1 and CDR2 (germline): SGDLS, YYNGEE. DNA for the CDR3: TGTGCCAGCAGCGTAGGCTCCGGGCCCACGGGGGATACGCAGTATTTT. Translated, it gives CASSVGSGPTGDTQYF.

The chain recombines TRBV5-1 with TRBJ2-2; possible D gene TRBD2, 6 bases. The CDR3 runs to 15 residues. Germline values: CDR1 SGHRS, CDR2 YFSETQ. Trimming removed 4 bases from V and 7 bases from J, with 17 bases in between. The CDR3 protein is CASSPRPGEDGELFF. CDR3 in DNA: TGCGCCAGCAGCCCCCGGCCGGGGGAGGACGGGGAGCTGTTTTTT.

The chain employs TRBV10-3 and TRBJ1-1; D perhaps matches TRBD1 (6 bases). Germline-derived CDR1 and CDR2 are ENHRY and SYGVKD. The V and J ends lost 7 bases and 1 base respectively, with 10 bases between them. The CDR3 spans 13 residues. This chain's CDR3 is CAINLDRNTEAFF. The CDR3 DNA follows: TGTGCCATCAACCTGGACAGGAACACTGAAGCTTTCTTT.

The genes are TRBV7-3 and TRBJ1-2; 7 bases map to TRBD1. Germline V gene sequence: CDR1 SGHTA, CDR2 FQGTGA. This CDR3 is built from 15 residues. J was trimmed by 1 base and V by 5 bases; bases with no gene match: 7. CDR3 bases: TGTGCCAGCAGCGGCACCGGGACAGTTAACTATGGCTACACCTTC. It yields the protein CASSGTGTVNYGYTF.

This clone was seen only once. The chain carries TRBV4-2 and TRBJ2-3; 7 bases match TRBD2. Trimming took 1 base from V and 0 from J; bases not matched to a gene: 4. Germline-derived CDR1 and CDR2 are LGHNA and YNFKEQ. CDR3 length equals 16 residues. The CDR3 region has the DNA TGTGCCAGCAGCCAAGGGGAGGGCCCTAGCACAGATACGCAGTATTTT. It encodes CASSQGEGPSTDTQYF.

The chain has TRBV11-2 and TRBJ1-3; D perhaps matches TRBD1 (6 bases). The CDR3 has 15 residues. The V end lost 5 bases, the J end lost 1 base, and 12 bases lay between the germline ends. Germline values: CDR1 SGHAT, CDR2 FQNNGV. CDR3: CASSNTGSSGNTIYF. DNA of the CDR3: TGTGCCAGCAGCAATACAGGGTCTTCTGGAAACACCATATATTTT.

The chain combines TRBV5-4 with TRBJ1-6; 7 bases fit TRBD1. This CDR3 comprises 16 residues. After removal of 3 bases from V and 7 bases from J, the junction contained 10 bases not matched to a gene. Germline CDR1 SGHNT, CDR2 YYREEE (reference sequence). The CDR3 nucleotides are TGTGCCAGCAGCTCCCCGAGACAGGGAGAGAATTCACCCCTCCACTTT. Translating gives CASSSPRQGENSPLHF.

The rearrangement uses TRBV18 and TRBJ1-1, with 9 bases lining up with TRBD1. In germline, CDR1 is KGHSH, CDR2 LQKENI. The CDR3 has 13 residues. V lost 4 bases to trimming and J lost 5 bases; unmatched junction nucleotides: 2. CDR3 loop: CASSQGTGTEAFF. The CDR3 bases are TGTGCCAGCTCACAGGGGACAGGGACTGAAGCTTTCTTT. The full variable domain, completed using reference TRBV18 and TRBJ1-1, is NAGVMQNPRHLVRRRGQEARLRCSPMKGHSHVYWYRQLPEEGLKFMVYLQKENIIDESGMPKERFSAEFPKEGPSILRIQQVVRGDSAAYFCASSQGTGTEAFFGQGTRLTVV.

This chain links TRBV19 with TRBJ2-1; D is undetermined. The ends were cut back, 0 bases at V and 8 bases at J, with 8 bases in the middle. Germline-derived CDR1 and CDR2 are LNHDA and SQIVND (reference sequence). There are 13 residues in the CDR3. CDR3: CASSIDREDEQFF. The CDR3 DNA reads as TGTGCCAGTAGTATAGACCGAGAGGATGAGCAGTTCTTC.

The chain recombines TRBV5-1 with TRBJ1-6; D not certain. V was cut by 4 bases and J by 0 bases, with 14 bases left in between. Germline V gene lookup returns CDR1 SGHRS and CDR2 YFSETQ. The CDR3 runs 17 residues. The CDR3 reads CASSLQESSSYNSPLHF. DNA of the CDR3: TGCGCCAGCAGCCTTCAGGAATCGAGCTCCTATAATTCACCCCTCCACTTT.

The chain joins TRBV28 to TRBJ1-5; D gene uncertain. The length of the CDR3 is 13 residues. Germline V gene data show CDR1 as MDHEN and CDR2 as SYDVKM. Trimming took off 11 bases at V and 6 bases at J, with 17 bases between the two ends. CDR3 bases: TGTGCCGAGGCGGGGAAGGTAGGTCAGCCCCAGCATTTT. Its protein product is CAEAGKVGQPQHF.

The rearrangement links TRBV2 to TRBJ2-3; 7 positions agree with TRBD2. The V segment lost 8 bases and the J segment 6 bases; nucleotides outside the gene matches: 17. The CDR3 runs to 16 residues. Germline V gives CDR1 SNHLY, CDR2 FYNNEI. CDR3 DNA: TGTGCCAGCCAGCCGAGGTCCAGGGACGGGGGGGATACGCAGTATTTT. It encodes CASQPRSRDGGDTQYF.

The V and J genes are TRBV5-1 and TRBJ1-1, with D maybe TRBD1 (6 bases). CDR3 length equals 15 residues. Trimming took off 7 bases at V and 4 bases at J, with 20 bases between the two ends. Per germline, CDR1 SGHRS and CDR2 YFSETQ. The chain's CDR3 is CASFLGPGQITEAFF. DNA of the CDR3: TGCGCCAGCTTCCTGGGGCCCGGACAGATCACTGAAGCTTTCTTT.